Presented here are 30 T cell receptor beta chains from one specimen sequenced in a study of blood T cell repertoires in COVID-19. Clones were sequenced by immunoSEQ multiplex PCR, and TCRdb holds only the in-frame ones, with some missing. Among roughly 380,000 clones listed, more than 75% were seen once. The sequenced sample was peripheral blood. These receptor sequences come from a human donor with acute or convalescent COVID-19. The donor label of this sample is uncertain.

With regard to this clone: The same CDR3 is also encoded by other DNA sequences in this sample. V and J are TRBV2 and TRBJ1-1; 9 bases are shared with TRBD1. Looked up from germline, CDR1 is SNHLY and CDR2 is FYNNEI. The CDR3 has 14 amino acids. Losses at the gene ends were 6 bases for V and 1 base for J; bases not matched to a gene: 3. The CDR3 region has the DNA TGTGCCAGCAGCCGACAGGGGGGGAACACTGAAGCTTTCTTT. Residues: CASSRQGGNTEAFF.

This chain uses TRBV9 with TRBJ1-6, with TRBD1 identical over 8 bases. The CDR3 runs 14 residues. The V and J ends lost 6 bases and 10 bases, in that order; junction bases with no gene match: 9. Germline V CDR1 and CDR2: SGDLS, YYNGEE. CDR3 DNA: TGTGCCAGCAAACGTGGACAGGGCGACTCACCCCTCCACTTT. This encodes CASKRGQGDSPLHF.

The V gene is TRBV19, the J gene TRBJ1-6, with D perhaps matching TRBD1 (5 bases). CDR1 is LNHDA, CDR2 SQIVND, per germline (reference sequence). V gave up 5 bases and J gave up 3 bases, with 14 bases separating them. CDR3 length equals 16 residues. Here the CDR3 reads CASSPPRDFYNSPLHF. CDR3 sequence (DNA): TGTGCCAGTAGTCCTCCGCGGGACTTCTATAATTCACCCCTCCACTTT. The full variable domain, its missing parts supplied by reference TRBV19 and TRBJ1-6, is DGGITQSPKYLFRKEGQNVTLSCEQNLNHDAMYWYRQDPGQGLRLIYYSQIVNDFQKGDIAEGYSVSREKKESFPLTVTSAQKNPTAFYLCASSPPRDFYNSPLHFGNGTRLTVT.

The V gene is TRBV19, the J gene TRBJ2-4, with TRBD1 matching over 7 bases. V gave up 4 bases and J gave up 0 bases; unmatched junction bases: 9. The CDR3 runs to 17 residues. Germline V CDR1 and CDR2: LNHDA, SQIVND (reference sequence). The DNA of the CDR3 is TGTGCCAGTAGTACCGAAAGACAGGGAATAGCCAAAAACATTCAGTACTTC. It codes for CASSTERQGIAKNIQYF.

The chain couples TRBV27 to TRBJ1-2; TRBD1 is a possible D gene (6 bases). This CDR3 region has 13 residues. Germline loops: CDR1 MNHEY, CDR2 SMNVEV (reference sequence). V lost 5 bases and J lost 4, with 11 bases in between. The CDR3 DNA reads as TGTGCCAGCAGTCCTCAGGGGATCTATGGCTACACCTTC. As protein: CASSPQGIYGYTF.

There are a few counts of this clone. The genes are TRBV15 and TRBJ1-4; TRBD1 might be the D (6 bases). Trimming shortened V by 0 bases and J by 8 bases, and 16 bases separated the two germline ends. Germline V gives CDR1 LNHNV, CDR2 YYDKDF (reference sequence). The CDR3 covers 16 residues. The chain's CDR3 is CATSRDEGGYEEKLFF. DNA for the CDR3: TGTGCCACCAGCAGAGATGAAGGGGGATACGAGGAAAAACTGTTTTTT.

The chain recombines TRBV19 with TRBJ2-7, with 7 positions matching TRBD2. This CDR3 spans 14 amino acids. Germline CDR1 LNHDA, CDR2 SQIVND (reference sequence). The V gene end was trimmed by 5 bases and the J gene end by 1 base; junction bases not matched to a gene: 5. The CDR3 DNA follows: TGTGCCAGTAGTCAGCGGGGCCAGTCCTACGAGCAGTACTTC. Its protein is CASSQRGQSYEQYF.

The V gene is TRBV15, the J gene TRBJ2-1, with a weak D call TRBD1 (5 bases). Germline CDR1 is LNHNV and CDR2 is YYDKDF (reference sequence). The V end lost 3 bases, the J end lost 6 bases, and 18 bases lay between the germline ends. This CDR3 has 16 residues. The chain's CDR3 is CATSRGLQQMGNEQFF. Here the CDR3 DNA reads TGTGCCACCAGCAGGGGGCTTCAACAAATGGGCAATGAGCAGTTCTTC.

Only a few counts were recorded for this clone. The rearrangement joins TRBV4-1 to TRBJ1-6; 8 nucleotides agree with TRBD1. This CDR3 contains 14 residues. Trimming at V came to 4 bases and at J to 9 bases, leaving 5 bases not matched to a gene. Germline V lookup: CDR1 MGHRA, CDR2 YSYEKL. The CDR3 coding sequence is TGCGCCAGCAGCCTCCCGGACAGGGCTTCACCCCTCCACTTT. Translated, it gives CASSLPDRASPLHF.

The chain links TRBV7-6 to TRBJ1-6; D gene unclear. Germline V gene data show CDR1 as SGHVS and CDR2 as FNYEAQ. The CDR3 sequence is 15 residues long. Trimming pared 0 bases from V and 5 bases from J, leaving 8 bases between. The CDR3 region is CASSLATLNNSPLHF. The CDR3 coding sequence is TGTGCCAGCAGCTTAGCTACCCTAAATAATTCACCCCTCCACTTT.

V gene TRBV11-2 combines with J gene TRBJ2-7; 7 bases agree with TRBD1. Germline V gives CDR1 SGHAT, CDR2 FQNNGV. This CDR3 spans 15 amino acids. V lost 1 base to trimming and J lost 6 bases; unmatched junction nucleotides: 9. The CDR3 here is CASSLVAITGVEQYF. CDR3 bases: TGTGCCAGCAGCTTAGTGGCCATCACAGGGGTCGAGCAGTACTTC.

The J gene is TRBJ2-1, the V gene TRBV28; 8 nucleotides align to TRBD1. The CDR3 is 15 amino acids. Trimming cost V 6 bases and J 8 bases; bases outside gene matches: 12. Per germline, CDR1 MDHEN and CDR2 SYDVKM. This chain's CDR3 is CASSPGGTGRDEQFF. The CDR3 bases are TGTGCCAGCAGCCCTGGAGGGACAGGTAGAGATGAGCAGTTCTTC.

The CDR3 sequence: CASSTSGTPYEQYF. CDR3 bases: TGTGCCAGCAGCACGTCCGGGACACCCTACGAGCAGTACTTC. The J gene is TRBJ2-7, the V gene TRBV5-6; D possibly corresponds to TRBD1 (6 bases). Germline CDR1 SGHDT, CDR2 YYEEEE. The CDR3 sequence is 14 residues long. The V gene lost 4 bases and the J gene lost 2 bases, with 13 bases spanning the gap.

V and J are TRBV2 and TRBJ1-3, with 7 bases aligning to TRBD1. Trimming took 7 bases from V and 0 from J; bases not matched to a gene: 3. This CDR3 has 14 residues. Germline V gene data show CDR1 as SNHLY and CDR2 as FYNNEI. In DNA, the CDR3 is TGTGCCAGCAAGGACAGGAGCTCTGGAAACACCATATATTTT. Protein: CASKDRSSGNTIYF.

This chain joins TRBV7-8 and TRBJ1-5; tentatively, D is TRBD1 (5 bases). Looked up from germline, CDR1 is SGHVS and CDR2 is FQNEAQ. The V end was cut by 5 bases, the J end by 6 bases, with 17 bases between. The CDR3 extends over 15 amino acids. Here the CDR3 DNA reads TGTGCCAGCAGCCTCACGCAGGGTGGTGGTCAGCCCCAGCATTTT. Translating it yields CASSLTQGGGQPQHF.

J is TRBJ1-6 and V is TRBV2, with 10 bases matching TRBD1. The germline CDR1 and CDR2 sequences are SNHLY and FYNNEI. This CDR3 is built from 14 residues. V was clipped by 5 bases and J by 13 bases; unmatched bases: 8. This chain's CDR3 is CASSSGTGVMPLHF. The CDR3 DNA is TGTGCCAGCAGTTCCGGGACAGGGGTTATGCCCCTCCACTTT.

The rearrangement uses TRBV3-1 (or the pseudogene TRBV3-2) and TRBJ2-5; TRBD2 aligns across 8 bases. This CDR3 spans 15 amino acids. V dropped 5 bases and J dropped 7; count of bases not matched to a gene: 12. CDR1 is LGHDT, CDR2 YNNKEL, per germline (reference sequence). The CDR3 coding sequence is TGTGCCAGCAGCTTACCGGGACTAGAAGGATCGACCCAGTACTTC. It is translated as CASSLPGLEGSTQYF.

This clone was counted a single time. This rearrangement joins TRBV5-6 to TRBJ1-2, with TRBD1 matching 8 bases. CDR1 and CDR2 (germline): SGHDT, YYEEEE. The V and J ends lost 4 bases and 4 bases, in that order; junction bases with no gene match: 3. The CDR3 is 13 residues long. CDR3 nucleotides: TGTGCCAGCAGCCTGGACAGGGCCTATGGCTACACCTTC. Its protein is CASSLDRAYGYTF.

This chain joins TRBV7-8 and TRBJ2-7; tentative D call: TRBD2 (6 bases). CDR3 length: 17 residues. V was pared by 4 bases and J by 4 bases, with 23 bases between. CDR1 is SGHVS and CDR2 is FQNEAQ in the germline V gene. CDR3 nucleotide sequence: TGTGCCAGCAGCTCAAGAGCCCCCGGGACTTCATGGTACGAGCAGTACTTC. Protein sequence: CASSSRAPGTSWYEQYF.

The count of this clone is one. The gene calls are TRBV7-9 and TRBJ1-4; a weak D match, TRBD1 (6 bases). V was pared by 1 base and J by 5 bases, with 8 bases between. CDR1 SEHNR and CDR2 FQNEAQ come from the germline V gene (reference sequence). The CDR3 loop spans 14 amino acids. This CDR3 is CASSLGQGNEKLFF. For the CDR3, the DNA is TGTGCCAGCAGCTTAGGTCAGGGGAATGAAAAACTGTTTTTT. Variable domain in full (rest from reference TRBV7-9 and TRBJ1-4): DTGVSQNPRHKITKRGQNVTFRCDPISEHNRLYWYRQTLGQGPEFLTYFQNEAQLEKSRLLSDRFSAERPKGSFSTLEIQRTEQGDSAMYLCASSLGQGNEKLFFGSGTQLSVL.

The V gene is TRBV19, the J gene TRBJ1-1; D might be TRBD1 (5 bases). V was cut by 4 bases and J by 0 bases, with 12 bases left in between. Germline V gives CDR1 LNHDA, CDR2 SQIVND (reference sequence). The CDR3 is 15 residues long. CDR3 nucleotide sequence: TGTGCCAGTAGTACCAGACAGATCATGAACACTGAAGCTTTCTTT. This encodes CASSTRQIMNTEAFF.

J is TRBJ2-7 and V is TRBV7-9; 9 bases align to TRBD1. This CDR3 comprises 15 residues. With 4 bases clipped from V and 0 bases from J, the junction kept 4 bases outside the gene matches. Germline CDR1 and CDR2: SEHNR and FQNEAQ (reference sequence). The CDR3 region is CASSSPGQGSYEQYF. The CDR3 DNA sequence: TGTGCCAGCAGCTCTCCGGGACAGGGCTCCTACGAGCAGTACTTC.

The V gene is TRBV27, the J gene TRBJ1-2; TRBD1 matches 9 bases. V dropped 5 bases and J dropped 6; count of bases not matched to a gene: 16. The CDR3 loop spans 17 amino acids. CDR1 and CDR2 (germline): MNHEY, SMNVEV (reference sequence). For the CDR3, the DNA is TGTGCCAGCAGTCTAAGGTCCGTTCGCCGGGACAGGGATGGCTACACCTTC. Translation: CASSLRSVRRDRDGYTF.

To note about this clone: This sample includes further DNA sequences coding for the same CDR3. CDR3 loop: CASSPGTVGEKLFF. Here the CDR3 DNA reads TGTGCCAGCAGCCCAGGGACAGTTGGCGAAAAACTGTTTTTT. The chain employs TRBV7-9 and TRBJ1-4, with TRBD1 matching 7 bases. The CDR3 loop spans 14 amino acids. The ends lost 5 bases at V and 8 bases at J; junction bases unmatched: 8. The V gene's germline CDR1 is SEHNR and CDR2 FQNEAQ (reference sequence).

V usage is TRBV5-5 and J usage is TRBJ1-1; the match to TRBD1 covers 9 bases. The CDR3 is made up of 14 amino acids. Germline V lookup: CDR1 SGHKS, CDR2 YYEKEE (reference sequence). The trim removed 4 bases at V and 6 bases at J, leaving 7 bases unmatched. The chain's CDR3 is CASSPGQGFAEAFF. As DNA, the CDR3 is TGTGCCAGCAGCCCCGGACAGGGGTTTGCTGAAGCTTTCTTT.

The chain links TRBV6-5 to TRBJ1-4; TRBD1 matches at 7 bases. With 11 bases clipped from V and 7 bases from J, the junction kept 10 bases outside the gene matches. The germline gives CDR1 MNHEY, CDR2 SVGAGI. This CDR3 has 13 amino acids. DNA for the CDR3: TGTGCCTGCCAAGGACAGGCGATTGAAAAACTGTTTTTT. Translating gives CACQGQAIEKLFF.

The J gene is TRBJ2-4, the V gene TRBV10-3, with D uncertain. Trimming stripped 3 bases from V and 7 bases from J, with 19 bases between. The CDR3 runs to 16 residues. Germline CDR1 reads ENHRY; CDR2 reads SYGVKD. The CDR3 protein is CAISDPTILPRNIQYF. The CDR3 coding sequence is TGTGCCATCAGTGACCCCACGATATTGCCGAGGAACATTCAGTACTTC.

This clone appeared a few times. The chain links TRBV6-5 to TRBJ1-3, with TRBD1 matching 7 bases. The junction had 6 bases not matched to a gene; V was cut back by 3 bases and J by 4 bases. The CDR3 spans 15 residues. CDR1 MNHEY and CDR2 SVGAGI come from the germline V gene. CDR3 bases: TGTGCCAGCAGTTATGAGGGGGCGCGGGGAAACACCATATATTTT. It codes for CASSYEGARGNTIYF.

The rearrangement uses TRBV6-5 and TRBJ2-7; 8 bases match TRBD1. This CDR3 comprises 14 residues. Germline V gene sequence: CDR1 MNHEY, CDR2 SVGAGI. V was pared by 6 bases and J by 2 bases, with 6 bases of the junction left unmatched. This CDR3 is CASRKGTGTYEQYF. CDR3 sequence (DNA): TGTGCCAGCAGAAAGGGGACAGGTACCTACGAGCAGTACTTC.

The chain is built from TRBV1 and TRBJ2-5; the D call of TRBD2 is as the table states it, not checked on the DNA. TRBV1 is a recognized pseudogene. CDR3 length: 16 amino acids. Here the CDR3 DNA reads TGCACCAGCAGCCAAGATTTGGGACTCTCCCAAGAGACCCAGTACTTC. This codes for CTSSQDLGLSQETQYF.